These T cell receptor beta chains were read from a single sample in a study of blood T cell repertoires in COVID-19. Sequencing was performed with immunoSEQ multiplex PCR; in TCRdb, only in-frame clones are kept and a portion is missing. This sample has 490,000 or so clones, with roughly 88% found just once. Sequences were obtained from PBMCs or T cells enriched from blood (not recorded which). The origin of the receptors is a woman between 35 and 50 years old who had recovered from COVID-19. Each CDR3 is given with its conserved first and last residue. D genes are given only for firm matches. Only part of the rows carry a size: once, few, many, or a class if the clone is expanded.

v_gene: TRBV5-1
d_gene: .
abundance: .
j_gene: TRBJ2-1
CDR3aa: CASTEVGSYNEQFF
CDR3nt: TGCGCCAGCACTGAGGTCGGCTCCTACAATGAGCAGTTCTTC

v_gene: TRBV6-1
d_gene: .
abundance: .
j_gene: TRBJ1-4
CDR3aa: CASSAPGLGGGEKLFF
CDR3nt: TGTGCCAGCAGTGCCCCCGGATTAGGAGGAGGTGAAAAACTGTTTTTT

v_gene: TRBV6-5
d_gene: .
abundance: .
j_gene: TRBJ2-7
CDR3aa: CASHRGGGEQYF
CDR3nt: TGTGCCAGCCACAGGGGAGGAGGCGAGCAGTACTTC

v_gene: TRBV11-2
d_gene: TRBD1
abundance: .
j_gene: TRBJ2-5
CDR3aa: CASSLAAGTGAGETQYF
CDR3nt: TGTGCCAGCAGCTTAGCAGCCGGGACAGGGGCTGGGGAGACCCAGTACTTC

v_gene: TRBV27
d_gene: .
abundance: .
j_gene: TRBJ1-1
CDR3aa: CASRDEGNTEAFF
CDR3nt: TGTGCCAGCAGGGACGAGGGGAACACTGAAGCTTTCTTT

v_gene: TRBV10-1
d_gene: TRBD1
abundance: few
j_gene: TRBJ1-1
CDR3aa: CASSSGTVNTEAFF
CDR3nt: TGCGCCAGCAGCTCCGGGACAGTTAACACTGAAGCTTTCTTT

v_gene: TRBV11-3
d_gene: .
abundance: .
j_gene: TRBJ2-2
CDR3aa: CASSLVGLAQNTGELFF
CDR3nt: TGTGCCAGCAGCTTAGTAGGGCTAGCGCAAAACACCGGGGAGCTGTTTTTT

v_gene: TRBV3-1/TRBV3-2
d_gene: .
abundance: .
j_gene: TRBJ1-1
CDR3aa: CASSGTDRYTEAFF
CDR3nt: TGTGCCAGCAGCGGTACCGACAGGTACACTGAAGCTTTCTTT

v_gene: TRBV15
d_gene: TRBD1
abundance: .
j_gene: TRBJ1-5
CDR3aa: CATSRDRNQPQHF
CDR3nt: TGTGCCACCAGCCGGGACAGGAATCAGCCCCAGCATTTT

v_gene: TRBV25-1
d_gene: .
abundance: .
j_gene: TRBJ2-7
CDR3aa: CATAKTYYEQYF
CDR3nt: TGTGCCACCGCAAAAACCTACTACGAGCAGTACTTC

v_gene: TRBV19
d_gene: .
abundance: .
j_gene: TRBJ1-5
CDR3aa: CASSIDLSGVRPQHF
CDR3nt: TGTGCCAGTAGTATAGATCTATCAGGGGTCAGGCCCCAGCATTTT

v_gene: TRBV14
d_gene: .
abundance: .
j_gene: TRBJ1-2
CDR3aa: CASSPLGPHYGYTF
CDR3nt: TGTGCCAGCAGCCCCTTGGGGCCCCACTATGGCTACACCTTC

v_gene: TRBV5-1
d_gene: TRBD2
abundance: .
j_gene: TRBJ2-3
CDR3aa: CASSLTRGRSDTQYF
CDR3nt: TGCGCCAGCAGCTTGACTCGCGGGAGGTCAGATACGCAGTATTTT

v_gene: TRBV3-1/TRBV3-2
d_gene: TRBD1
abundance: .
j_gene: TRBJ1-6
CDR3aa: CASSSQTGGTNSPLHF
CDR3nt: TGTGCCAGCAGCTCCCAGACAGGGGGTACTAATTCACCCCTCCACTTT

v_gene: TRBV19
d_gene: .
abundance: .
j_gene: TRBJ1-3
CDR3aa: CASSIGLPVGNTIYF
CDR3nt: TGTGCCAGTAGTATCGGACTTCCTGTTGGAAACACCATATATTTT

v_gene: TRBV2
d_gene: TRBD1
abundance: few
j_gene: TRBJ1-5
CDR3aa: CASSSDRAIGEPQHF
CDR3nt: TGTGCCAGCAGTTCCGACAGGGCTATAGGGGAGCCCCAGCATTTT

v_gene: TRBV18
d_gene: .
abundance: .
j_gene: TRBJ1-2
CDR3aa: CASSPRRDSYGYTF
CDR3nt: TGTGCCAGCTCACCACGAAGGGACTCCTATGGCTACACCTTC

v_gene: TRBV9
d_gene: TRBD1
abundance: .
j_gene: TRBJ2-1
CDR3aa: CASSDTGTVFEQFF
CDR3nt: TGTGCCAGCAGCGACACCGGGACAGTGTTTGAGCAGTTCTTC

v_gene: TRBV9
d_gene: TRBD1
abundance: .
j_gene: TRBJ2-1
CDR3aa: CASSAGQESSYNEQFF
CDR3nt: TGTGCCAGCAGCGCGGGACAGGAGAGCTCCTACAATGAGCAGTTCTTC

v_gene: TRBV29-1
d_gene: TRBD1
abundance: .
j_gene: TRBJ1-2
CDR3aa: CSVVTGVEIMRYTF
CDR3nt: TGCAGCGTTGTGACAGGGGTGGAAATTATGCGCTACACCTTC

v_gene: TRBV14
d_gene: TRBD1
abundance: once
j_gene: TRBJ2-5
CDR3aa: CASSQPTGSRETQYF
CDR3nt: TGTGCCAGCAGCCAACCGACAGGGTCACGGGAGACCCAGTACTTC

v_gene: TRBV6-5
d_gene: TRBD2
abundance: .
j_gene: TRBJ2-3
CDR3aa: CASSLLAGGSADTQYF
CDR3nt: TGTGCCAGCAGTTTACTAGCGGGAGGTTCGGCAGATACGCAGTATTTT

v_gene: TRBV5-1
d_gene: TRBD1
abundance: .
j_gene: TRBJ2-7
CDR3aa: CASRGHRGMVEQYF
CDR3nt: TGCGCCAGCAGAGGGCACAGGGGTATGGTCGAGCAGTACTTC

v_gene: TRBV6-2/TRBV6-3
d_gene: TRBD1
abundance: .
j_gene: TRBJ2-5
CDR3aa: CASSVLQGAQETQYF
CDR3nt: TGTGCCAGCAGCGTCCTCCAGGGGGCCCAAGAGACCCAGTACTTC

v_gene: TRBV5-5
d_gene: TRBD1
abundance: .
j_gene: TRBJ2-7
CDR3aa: CASSQTGTGNYEQYF
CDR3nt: TGTGCCAGCAGTCAGACCGGGACAGGGAACTACGAGCAGTACTTC

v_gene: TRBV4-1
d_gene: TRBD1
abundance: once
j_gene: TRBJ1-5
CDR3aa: CASSRNRGGNQPQHF
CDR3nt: TGCGCCAGCAGCCGAAACAGGGGTGGCAATCAGCCCCAGCATTTT

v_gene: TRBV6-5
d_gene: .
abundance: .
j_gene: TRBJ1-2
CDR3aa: CASSYTAGQGGYTF
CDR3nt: TGTGCCAGCAGTTACACGGCTGGGCAGGGTGGCTACACCTTC

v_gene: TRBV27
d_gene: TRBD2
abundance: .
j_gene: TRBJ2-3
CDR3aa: CASSPNPSGSHKNTDTQYF
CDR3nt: TGTGCCAGCAGTCCTAATCCTAGCGGGAGTCACAAGAACACAGATACGCAGTATTTT

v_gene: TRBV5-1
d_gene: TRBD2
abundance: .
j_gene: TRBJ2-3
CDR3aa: CASSLTSGNRITDTQYF
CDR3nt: TGCGCCAGCAGCCTGACTAGCGGGAACAGAATCACAGATACGCAGTATTTT

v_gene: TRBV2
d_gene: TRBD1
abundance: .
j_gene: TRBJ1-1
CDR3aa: CASNSQGMNTEAFF
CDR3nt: TGTGCCAGCAACTCACAGGGGATGAACACTGAAGCTTTCTTT

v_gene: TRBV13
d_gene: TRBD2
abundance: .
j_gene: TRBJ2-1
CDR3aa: CASSLLAASSYNEQFF
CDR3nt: TGTGCCAGCAGCTTACTAGCGGCGAGCTCCTACAATGAGCAGTTCTTC

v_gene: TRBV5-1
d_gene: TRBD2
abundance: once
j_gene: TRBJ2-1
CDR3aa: CASTGLAGEGAYNEQFF
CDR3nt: TGCGCCAGCACGGGACTAGCGGGAGAAGGCGCCTACAATGAGCAGTTCTTC

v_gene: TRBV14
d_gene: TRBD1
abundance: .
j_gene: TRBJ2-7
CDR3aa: CASSQWTGKYGSYEQYF
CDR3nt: TGTGCCAGCAGCCAATGGACAGGGAAGTACGGTTCCTACGAGCAGTACTTC

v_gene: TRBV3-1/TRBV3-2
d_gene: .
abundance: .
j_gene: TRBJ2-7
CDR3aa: CASSLRGPTYEQYF
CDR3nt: TGTGCCAGCAGCCTCCGAGGGCCGACCTACGAGCAGTACTTC

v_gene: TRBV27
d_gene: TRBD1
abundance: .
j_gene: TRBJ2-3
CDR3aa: CASSSTGPADTQYF
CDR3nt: TGTGCCAGCAGTTCGACAGGGCCCGCAGATACGCAGTATTTT

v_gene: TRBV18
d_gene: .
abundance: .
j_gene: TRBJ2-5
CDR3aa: CASSSTVQETQYF
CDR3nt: TGTGCCAGCTCATCAACGGTACAAGAGACCCAGTACTTC

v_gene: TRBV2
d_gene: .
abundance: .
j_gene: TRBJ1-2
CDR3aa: CASGSGERDGYTF
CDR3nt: TGTGCCAGCGGCTCCGGGGAAAGGGATGGCTACACCTTC

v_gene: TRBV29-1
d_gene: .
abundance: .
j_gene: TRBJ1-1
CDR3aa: CSVGKGDRTEAFF
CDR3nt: TGCAGCGTTGGAAAGGGGGATAGGACTGAAGCTTTCTTT

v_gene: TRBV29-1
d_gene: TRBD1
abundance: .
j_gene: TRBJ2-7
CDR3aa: CSFRGTGRYEQYF
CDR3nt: TGCAGCTTTCGCGGGACAGGGCGATACGAGCAGTACTTC

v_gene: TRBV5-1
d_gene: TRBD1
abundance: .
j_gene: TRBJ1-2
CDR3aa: CASSLEGQGAYGYTF
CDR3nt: TGCGCCAGCAGCTTGGAAGGGCAGGGGGCCTATGGCTACACCTTC

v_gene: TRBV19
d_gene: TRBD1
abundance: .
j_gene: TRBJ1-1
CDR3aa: CASSIDPEGARTEAFF
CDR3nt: TGTGCCAGTAGTATAGATCCCGAGGGGGCGAGAACTGAAGCTTTCTTT

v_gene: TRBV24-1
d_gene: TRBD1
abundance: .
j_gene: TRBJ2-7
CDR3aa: CATSTCLEKDRDSYEQYF
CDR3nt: TGTGCCACCAGTACCTGTCTTGAGAAGGACAGGGACTCCTACGAGCAGTACTTC

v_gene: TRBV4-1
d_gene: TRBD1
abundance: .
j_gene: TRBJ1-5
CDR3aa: CASSHLGTVHQPQHF
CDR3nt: TGCGCCAGCAGCCATCTCGGGACAGTTCATCAGCCCCAGCATTTT

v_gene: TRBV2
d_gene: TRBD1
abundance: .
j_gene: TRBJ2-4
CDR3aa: CASSWDRATAKNIQYF
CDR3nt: TGTGCCAGCAGTTGGGACAGGGCAACCGCCAAAAACATTCAGTACTTC

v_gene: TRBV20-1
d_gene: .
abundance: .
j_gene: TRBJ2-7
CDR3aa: CSARQGYEQYF
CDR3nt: TGCAGTGCTCGCCAGGGCTACGAGCAGTACTTC

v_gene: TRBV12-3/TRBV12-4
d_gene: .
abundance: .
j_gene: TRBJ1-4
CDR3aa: CATTTRNNEKLFF
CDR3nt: TGTGCCACCACCACCAGAAATAATGAAAAACTGTTTTTT

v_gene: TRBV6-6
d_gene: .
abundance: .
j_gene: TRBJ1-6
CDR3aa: CASSYAPGGSPLHF
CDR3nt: TGTGCCAGCAGTTACGCACCCGGGGGTTCACCCCTCCACTTT

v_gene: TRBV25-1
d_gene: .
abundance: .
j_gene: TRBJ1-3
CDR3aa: CASSVGSSGNTIYF
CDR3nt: TGTGCCAGCAGTGTGGGGAGCTCTGGAAACACCATATATTTT

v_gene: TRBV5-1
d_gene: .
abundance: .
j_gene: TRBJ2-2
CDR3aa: CASSFSTANTGELFF
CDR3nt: TGCGCCAGCAGCTTTTCGACAGCAAACACCGGGGAGCTGTTTTTT

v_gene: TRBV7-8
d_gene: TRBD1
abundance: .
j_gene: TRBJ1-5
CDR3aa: CASSFRQGTQPQHF
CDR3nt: TGTGCCAGCAGCTTCAGACAGGGGACTCAGCCCCAGCATTTT

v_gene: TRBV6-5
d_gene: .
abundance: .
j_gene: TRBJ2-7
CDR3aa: CASSNSRDEQYF
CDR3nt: TGTGCCAGCAGTAATAGCAGGGACGAGCAGTACTTC

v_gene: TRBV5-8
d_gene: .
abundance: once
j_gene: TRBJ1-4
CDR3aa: CASSKGVREEKLFF
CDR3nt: TGTGCCAGCAGCAAGGGCGTCCGGGAGGAAAAACTGTTTTTT

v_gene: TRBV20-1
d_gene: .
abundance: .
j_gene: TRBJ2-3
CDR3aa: CSASRGGPTDTQYF
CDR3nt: TGCAGTGCTAGTAGGGGGGGGCCCACAGATACGCAGTATTTT

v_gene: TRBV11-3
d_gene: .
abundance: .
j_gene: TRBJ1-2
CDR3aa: CASSFRDNYGYTF
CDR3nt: TGTGCCAGCAGCTTCAGGGATAACTATGGCTACACCTTC

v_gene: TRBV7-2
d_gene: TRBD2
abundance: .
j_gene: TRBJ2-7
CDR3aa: CASSLTSGQVSYEQYF
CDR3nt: TGTGCCAGCAGCTTAACTAGCGGGCAAGTCTCCTACGAGCAGTACTTC

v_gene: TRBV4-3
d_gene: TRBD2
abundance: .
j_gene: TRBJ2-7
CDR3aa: CASSQDAASGGYEQYF
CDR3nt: TGCGCCAGCAGCCAAGACGCAGCTAGCGGCGGTTACGAGCAGTACTTC

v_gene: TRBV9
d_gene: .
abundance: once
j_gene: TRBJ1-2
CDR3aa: CASSLSGENYGYTF
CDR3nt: TGTGCCAGCAGCCTCAGCGGGGAGAACTATGGCTACACCTTC

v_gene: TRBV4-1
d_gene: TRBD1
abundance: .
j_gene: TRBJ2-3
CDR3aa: CASSQDIGDRGRTDTQYF
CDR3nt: TGCGCCAGCAGCCAAGATATAGGGGACAGGGGAAGGACAGATACGCAGTATTTT